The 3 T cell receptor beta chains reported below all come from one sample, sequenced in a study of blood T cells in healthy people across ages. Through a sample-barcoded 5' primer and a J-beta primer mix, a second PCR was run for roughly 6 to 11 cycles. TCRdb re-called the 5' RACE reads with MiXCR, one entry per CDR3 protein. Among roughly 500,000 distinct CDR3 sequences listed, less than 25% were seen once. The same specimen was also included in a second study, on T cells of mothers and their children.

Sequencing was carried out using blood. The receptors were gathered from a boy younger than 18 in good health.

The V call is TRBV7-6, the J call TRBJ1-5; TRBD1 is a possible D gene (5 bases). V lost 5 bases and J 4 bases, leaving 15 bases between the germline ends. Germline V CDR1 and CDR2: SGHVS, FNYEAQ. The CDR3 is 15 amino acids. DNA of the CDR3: TGTGCCAGCAGCCGACAGACCGCACCGAATCAGCCCCAGCATTTT. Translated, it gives CASSRQTAPNQPQHF.

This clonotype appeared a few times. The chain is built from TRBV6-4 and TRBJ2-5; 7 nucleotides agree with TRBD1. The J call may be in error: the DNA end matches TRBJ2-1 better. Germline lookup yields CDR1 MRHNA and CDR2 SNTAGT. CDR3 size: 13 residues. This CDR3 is CASSPTGMNEQFF. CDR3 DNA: TGTGCCAGCAGCCCGACAGGGATGAATGAGCAGTTCTTC.

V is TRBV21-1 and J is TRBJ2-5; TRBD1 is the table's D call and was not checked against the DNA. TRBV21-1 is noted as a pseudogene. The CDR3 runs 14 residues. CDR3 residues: CASSNGNRRETQYF. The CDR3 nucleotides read TGTGCCAGCAGCAACGGTAACAGGAGAGAGACCCAGTACTTC.